The rows below give T cell receptor beta chains drawn from one sample of a study of blood T cell repertoires in COVID-19. Here immunoSEQ multiplex PCR was the method, and the copy in TCRdb shows in-frame clones only, minus some. The sample includes roughly 270,000 clones, approximately 81% of them seen just once. The specimen sequenced was PBMCs or T cells enriched from blood (not recorded which). The receptors were gathered from a woman aged 45 to 65 who had recovered from COVID-19. CDR3s include the opening cysteine and the closing phenylalanine or tryptophan. The order of the fields is V gene, D gene, clone size, J gene, CDR3 DNA, CDR3 protein. D genes are given only for firm matches. Clone size is shown for a subset of rows, as once, few, many or a class of expanded clone.

v_gene: TRBV5-6; d_gene: TRBD1; abundance: NA; j_gene: TRBJ2-4; CDR3nt: TGTGCCAGCAGCTTGGGGTGGGACAGTATAGCCAAAAACATTCAGTACTTC; CDR3aa: CASSLGWDSIAKNIQYF
v_gene: TRBV11-2; d_gene: NA; abundance: NA; j_gene: TRBJ1-1; CDR3nt: TGTGCCAGCAGGCCTCGGGAGAGCACTGAAGCTTTCTTT; CDR3aa: CASRPRESTEAFF
v_gene: TRBV30; d_gene: NA; abundance: NA; j_gene: TRBJ2-5; CDR3nt: TGTGCCTGGAGTGTAAGGGCAGGGAGGCAGACCCAGTACTTC; CDR3aa: CAWSVRAGRQTQYF
v_gene: TRBV30; d_gene: NA; abundance: once; j_gene: TRBJ1-2; CDR3nt: TGTGCCTGGGGGGGAACGGAGGGGATTGGCTACACCTTC; CDR3aa: CAWGGTEGIGYTF
v_gene: TRBV19; d_gene: NA; abundance: many; j_gene: TRBJ2-7; CDR3nt: TGTGCCAGTAGTATCCCGGGACAACTATACGAGCAGTACTTC; CDR3aa: CASSIPGQLYEQYF
v_gene: TRBV2; d_gene: NA; abundance: NA; j_gene: TRBJ1-2; CDR3nt: TGTGCCAGCCCCCCACAAGCTAACTATGGCTACACCTTC; CDR3aa: CASPPQANYGYTF
v_gene: TRBV3-1/TRBV3-2; d_gene: TRBD2; abundance: NA; j_gene: TRBJ2-5; CDR3nt: TGTGCCAGCAGCCAGACGCTAAGGGGACTAGCGGGAGGGCCGGAAGAGACCCAGTACTTC; CDR3aa: CASSQTLRGLAGGPEETQYF
v_gene: TRBV5-8; d_gene: NA; abundance: NA; j_gene: TRBJ1-2; CDR3nt: TGTGCCAGCAGCCACCTCAGAGGGTTGGGAGGCTACACCTTC; CDR3aa: CASSHLRGLGGYTF
v_gene: TRBV19; d_gene: NA; abundance: NA; j_gene: TRBJ2-1; CDR3nt: TGTGCCACTAGTAACCCGGGAGAAAGAAATGAGCAGTTCTTC; CDR3aa: CATSNPGERNEQFF
v_gene: TRBV12-3/TRBV12-4; d_gene: NA; abundance: NA; j_gene: TRBJ2-1; CDR3nt: TGTGCCAGCAGTTTTGACAGGTACAATGAGCAGTTCTTC; CDR3aa: CASSFDRYNEQFF
v_gene: TRBV12-3/TRBV12-4; d_gene: NA; abundance: once; j_gene: TRBJ1-3; CDR3nt: TGTGCCAGCAGGGCAGGGCGAAACACCATATATTTT; CDR3aa: CASRAGRNTIYF
v_gene: TRBV27; d_gene: NA; abundance: NA; j_gene: TRBJ1-1; CDR3nt: TGTGCCAGCAGTTTAATTTGGCCAGGGGAGACTGAAGCTTTCTTT; CDR3aa: CASSLIWPGETEAFF
v_gene: TRBV6-2/TRBV6-3; d_gene: NA; abundance: few; j_gene: TRBJ2-2; CDR3nt: TGTGCCAGCAGTTTCGCTAGTTTGAACACCGGGGAGCTGTTTTTT; CDR3aa: CASSFASLNTGELFF
v_gene: TRBV7-2; d_gene: NA; abundance: NA; j_gene: TRBJ1-2; CDR3nt: TGTGCCAGCAGCTTAGATCCCCTTGGGGGGGGAGATTTTGGCGGCTACACCTTC; CDR3aa: CASSLDPLGGGDFGGYTF
v_gene: TRBV4-2; d_gene: TRBD2; abundance: NA; j_gene: TRBJ2-1; CDR3nt: TGTGCCAGCAGCTCAACGGGACTAGCGGGCGGGGAGCAGTTCTTC; CDR3aa: CASSSTGLAGGEQFF
v_gene: TRBV7-9; d_gene: NA; abundance: few; j_gene: TRBJ1-2; CDR3nt: TGTGCCAGCAGCCAGTCGGGGGGCGACTATGGCTACACCTTC; CDR3aa: CASSQSGGDYGYTF
v_gene: TRBV7-8; d_gene: NA; abundance: NA; j_gene: TRBJ2-3; CDR3nt: TGTGCCAGCAGCCCCATCCCGCGAGATACGCAGTATTTT; CDR3aa: CASSPIPRDTQYF
v_gene: TRBV6-5; d_gene: NA; abundance: once; j_gene: TRBJ1-2; CDR3nt: TGTGCCAGCAGTTACTTTGGCGGGGCCAACTATGGCTACACCTTC; CDR3aa: CASSYFGGANYGYTF
v_gene: TRBV10-3; d_gene: TRBD1; abundance: few; j_gene: TRBJ1-1; CDR3nt: TGTGCCATCAGCGGGGACAGGGGGAACACTGAAGCTTTCTTT; CDR3aa: CAISGDRGNTEAFF
v_gene: TRBV28; d_gene: TRBD2; abundance: once; j_gene: TRBJ2-3; CDR3nt: TGTGCCAGCAGTGCAGCGGGGGGGAAGTATTTT; CDR3aa: CASSAAGGKYF
v_gene: TRBV5-8; d_gene: NA; abundance: few; j_gene: TRBJ1-1; CDR3nt: TGTGCCAGCCGTCAGGGCAGGGGATTCACTGAAGCTTTCTTT; CDR3aa: CASRQGRGFTEAFF
v_gene: TRBV11-2; d_gene: TRBD1; abundance: once; j_gene: TRBJ2-1; CDR3nt: TGTGCCAGCAGCGCAACAGGGGATGATTACAATGAGCAGTTCTTC; CDR3aa: CASSATGDDYNEQFF
v_gene: TRBV20-1; d_gene: NA; abundance: NA; j_gene: TRBJ2-7; CDR3nt: TGCAGTGCTCGAACGGGGGTTGAGCAGTACTTC; CDR3aa: CSARTGVEQYF
v_gene: TRBV7-2; d_gene: NA; abundance: NA; j_gene: TRBJ1-3; CDR3nt: TGTGCCAGCAGCTTAAGCCTATCTGGAAACACCATATATTTT; CDR3aa: CASSLSLSGNTIYF
v_gene: TRBV18; d_gene: TRBD1; abundance: once; j_gene: TRBJ1-6; CDR3nt: TGTGCCAGCTCACCAGGGAACAGGGGCTTGTCACCCCTCCACTTT; CDR3aa: CASSPGNRGLSPLHF
v_gene: TRBV7-2; d_gene: NA; abundance: many; j_gene: TRBJ1-3; CDR3nt: TGTGCCAGCAGCTTGTGGGTATGGGGCACAGGGTCTGGAAACACCATATATTTT; CDR3aa: CASSLWVWGTGSGNTIYF
v_gene: TRBV11-2; d_gene: NA; abundance: NA; j_gene: TRBJ2-7; CDR3nt: TGTGCCAGCAGCCTAACCTCATATTCCCTCCACGAGCAGTACTTC; CDR3aa: CASSLTSYSLHEQYF
v_gene: TRBV6-5; d_gene: NA; abundance: few; j_gene: TRBJ1-1; CDR3nt: TGTGCCAGCACCCGGGGCACTGAAGCTTTCTTT; CDR3aa: CASTRGTEAFF
v_gene: TRBV6-5; d_gene: NA; abundance: NA; j_gene: TRBJ1-6; CDR3nt: TGTGCCAGCAGTTACTCGAGGGATTCGTATTCACCCCTCCACTTT; CDR3aa: CASSYSRDSYSPLHF
v_gene: TRBV7-9; d_gene: NA; abundance: few; j_gene: TRBJ1-1; CDR3nt: TGTGCCAGCAGCTTAGGGGCAGGTTCGAACACTGAAGCTTTCTTT; CDR3aa: CASSLGAGSNTEAFF
v_gene: TRBV6-5; d_gene: NA; abundance: NA; j_gene: TRBJ1-1; CDR3nt: TGTGCCAGCAGTTACTCGGGCAGGGGGAACACTGAAGCTTTCTTT; CDR3aa: CASSYSGRGNTEAFF
v_gene: TRBV5-6; d_gene: TRBD1; abundance: NA; j_gene: TRBJ2-1; CDR3nt: TGTGCCAGCAGGGTGGGACAGGTACTTGACAATGAGCAGTTCTTC; CDR3aa: CASRVGQVLDNEQFF
v_gene: TRBV11-2; d_gene: NA; abundance: once; j_gene: TRBJ2-2; CDR3nt: TGTGCCAGCAGACCAGCAGGGTCCCCCGGGGAGCTGTTTTTT; CDR3aa: CASRPAGSPGELFF
v_gene: TRBV10-3; d_gene: NA; abundance: NA; j_gene: TRBJ2-3; CDR3nt: TGTGCCATCAGTCAAGGTAGCGATACGCAGTATTTT; CDR3aa: CAISQGSDTQYF
v_gene: TRBV19; d_gene: TRBD2; abundance: once; j_gene: TRBJ2-1; CDR3nt: TGTGCCAGTAGTCCCCTTGGCAAGCGGGGGACCTACAATGAGCAGTTCTTC; CDR3aa: CASSPLGKRGTYNEQFF
v_gene: TRBV19; d_gene: NA; abundance: few; j_gene: TRBJ2-1; CDR3nt: TGTGCCAGTATGGGGCGAAGCTCCTACAATGAGCAGTTCTTC; CDR3aa: CASMGRSSYNEQFF
v_gene: TRBV28; d_gene: TRBD1; abundance: NA; j_gene: TRBJ1-1; CDR3nt: TGTGCCAGCAGCCCCGGGGACAGGGGAGAAGCTTTCTTT; CDR3aa: CASSPGDRGEAFF
v_gene: TRBV9; d_gene: TRBD2; abundance: NA; j_gene: TRBJ2-7; CDR3nt: TGTGCCAGCAGTCTAGCGGGAGGAACCTACGAGCAGTACTTC; CDR3aa: CASSLAGGTYEQYF
v_gene: TRBV28; d_gene: TRBD2; abundance: NA; j_gene: TRBJ2-7; CDR3nt: TGTGCCAGCAGGGGGGGGACGCTCTCCTACGAGCAGTACTTC; CDR3aa: CASRGGTLSYEQYF
v_gene: TRBV30; d_gene: NA; abundance: NA; j_gene: TRBJ2-5; CDR3nt: TGTGCCTGGAGTCACACAATGGACATAATCCTCGAGACCCAGTACTTC; CDR3aa: CAWSHTMDIILETQYF
v_gene: TRBV27; d_gene: TRBD1; abundance: NA; j_gene: TRBJ1-1; CDR3nt: TGTGCCAGCGGGCAGGGGGCATCTGAAGCTTTCTTT; CDR3aa: CASGQGASEAFF
v_gene: TRBV29-1; d_gene: NA; abundance: NA; j_gene: TRBJ1-1; CDR3nt: TGCAGCGTTCCGGGACAGAACACTGAAGCTTTCTTT; CDR3aa: CSVPGQNTEAFF
v_gene: TRBV2; d_gene: TRBD2; abundance: NA; j_gene: TRBJ2-3; CDR3nt: TGTGCCAGCAGTGATAGACGCGGGGGGAAGGATACGCAGTATTTT; CDR3aa: CASSDRRGGKDTQYF
v_gene: TRBV2; d_gene: NA; abundance: NA; j_gene: TRBJ1-1; CDR3nt: TGTGCCAGCAGCGTGGACCGGAGGACTGAAGCTTTCTTT; CDR3aa: CASSVDRRTEAFF
v_gene: TRBV7-9; d_gene: NA; abundance: once; j_gene: TRBJ2-3; CDR3nt: TGTGCCAGCAGCTTACCGGTAACAGATACGCAGTATTTT; CDR3aa: CASSLPVTDTQYF
v_gene: TRBV18; d_gene: NA; abundance: NA; j_gene: TRBJ2-7; CDR3nt: TGTGCCAGCTCACCATTTAAGGGAGGGGGCGAGCAGTACTTC; CDR3aa: CASSPFKGGGEQYF
v_gene: TRBV29-1; d_gene: NA; abundance: once; j_gene: TRBJ2-1; CDR3nt: TGCAGCGTTGAAGTGGTCCCGAGCTCCTACAATGAGCAGTTCTTC; CDR3aa: CSVEVVPSSYNEQFF
v_gene: TRBV5-1; d_gene: NA; abundance: NA; j_gene: TRBJ2-3; CDR3nt: TGCGCCAGCAGCTCGAAGCCAACTGGCACAGATACGCAGTATTTT; CDR3aa: CASSSKPTGTDTQYF
v_gene: TRBV10-2; d_gene: NA; abundance: once; j_gene: TRBJ1-2; CDR3nt: TGCGCCAGCAGTGAGTCTCGGGCTAACTATGGCTACACCTTC; CDR3aa: CASSESRANYGYTF
v_gene: TRBV7-2; d_gene: TRBD1; abundance: NA; j_gene: TRBJ2-1; CDR3nt: TGTGCCAGCAGCGAAGGACAGGGGTACAATGAGCAGTTCTTC; CDR3aa: CASSEGQGYNEQFF
v_gene: TRBV7-8; d_gene: NA; abundance: once; j_gene: TRBJ1-2; CDR3nt: TGTGCCAGCAGCTTAGCAGCGTTCTATGGCTACACCTTC; CDR3aa: CASSLAAFYGYTF
v_gene: TRBV5-1; d_gene: TRBD2; abundance: NA; j_gene: TRBJ2-5; CDR3nt: TGCGCCAGCAGCTTGTCAGGGAGGGCGACCCAGTACTTC; CDR3aa: CASSLSGRATQYF
v_gene: TRBV6-1; d_gene: NA; abundance: NA; j_gene: TRBJ1-5; CDR3nt: TGTGCCAGCAGTGAAGTCAGGGCGATGAATCAGCCCCAGCATTTT; CDR3aa: CASSEVRAMNQPQHF
v_gene: TRBV5-5; d_gene: NA; abundance: NA; j_gene: TRBJ2-1; CDR3nt: TGTGCCAGCAGCCCCACGCGCCTGCGGAGGGACAATGAGCAGTTCTTC; CDR3aa: CASSPTRLRRDNEQFF